A single sample gave rise to the 30 T cell receptor beta chains below, sequenced in a study of CD8+ T cells in alopecia areata. The treatment here: oral pan-JAK inhibitor, 5-10 mg twice daily. RNA extraction and reverse transcription yielded cDNA as sequencing template. This table comes from immunoSEQ multiplex PCR, and its TCRdb copy is limited to in-frame clones, with some not included. The profile shows 110,000 or so clones, 56% of them singletons. This material consisted of CD4+ T cells sorted from blood, taken at week 24, from a patient treated with tofacitinib. Every receptor here comes from a human donor with alopecia areata.

There are a few counts of this clone. This chain connects TRBV2 to TRBJ2-7; D gene ambiguous. CDR1 and CDR2 (germline): SNHLY, FYNNEI. The CDR3 runs 14 residues. The V and J ends lost 0 bases and 2 bases respectively, with 8 bases between them. The CDR3 DNA follows: TGTGCCAGCAGTGAAGCGCGGCAGACCTACGAGCAGTACTTC. Its translation: CASSEARQTYEQYF.

This chain links TRBV6-1 with TRBJ2-5; perhaps TRBD1 as D (6 bases). The germline V gene encodes CDR1 MNHNS and CDR2 SASEGT. The CDR3 spans 14 residues. The germline V and J ends were trimmed by 7 bases and 4 bases, with 16 bases remaining between them. Here the CDR3 reads CASNTLRGRETQYF. The CDR3 DNA sequence: TGTGCCAGCAACACCCTCAGGGGAAGAGAGACCCAGTACTTC.

This clone was observed once. The rearrangement joins TRBV30 to TRBJ1-2; TRBD1 matches 7 bases. The CDR3 is made up of 12 amino acids. V lost 5 bases to trimming and J lost 5 bases; unmatched junction nucleotides: 5. CDR1 is GTSNPN and CDR2 is SVGIG in the germline V gene (reference sequence). CDR3 nucleotides: TGTGCCTGGGCGGGACAGTCGTATGGCTACACCTTC. This translates into CAWAGQSYGYTF.

The chain couples TRBV4-3 to TRBJ2-7; the match to TRBD1 covers 10 bases. Germline V CDR1 and CDR2: LGHNA, YSLEER. The CDR3 is 15 amino acids. Germline trimming cut 1 base from V and 6 bases from J; bases unmatched to any gene: 6. CDR3 loop: CASSQGGQGDREQYF. CDR3 bases: TGCGCCAGCAGCCAAGGTGGACAGGGGGATCGCGAGCAGTACTTC.

The chain combines TRBV7-2 with TRBJ1-2, with D tentatively TRBD1 (5 bases). V was clipped by 5 bases and J by 7 bases, with 23 bases between them. The CDR3 is 16 amino acids. The germline V gene has CDR1 SGHTA and CDR2 FQGNSA. For the CDR3, the DNA is TGTGCCAGCAGCGCGTATGTCCCGACAGTAGATACTGGCTACACCTTC. Amino acids: CASSAYVPTVDTGYTF. Combining the CDR3 with reference TRBV7-2 and TRBJ1-2 gives the whole variable domain GAGVSQSPSNKVTEKGKDVELRCDPISGHTALYWYRQSLGQGLEFLIYFQGNSAPDKSGLPSDRFSAERTGGSVSTLTIQRTQQEDSAVYLCASSAYVPTVDTGYTFGSGTRLTVV.

The chain couples TRBV30 to TRBJ1-4; 7 bases fit TRBD1. This CDR3 is 11 amino acids long. Per the germline V gene, CDR1 is GTSNPN and CDR2 is SVGIG (reference sequence). V shed 5 bases and J 9 bases; nucleotides not matched to a gene: 3. CDR3 amino acids: CAWEQGQKLFF. DNA of the CDR3: TGTGCCTGGGAACAGGGGCAAAAACTGTTTTTT.

This clone was seen more than once but under ten times. The J gene is TRBJ1-5, the V gene TRBV23-1, with D tentatively TRBD1 (5 bases). TRBV23-1 is recorded as an ORF, its role being uncertain. V was clipped by 0 bases and J by 4 bases, with 7 bases between them. This CDR3 has 14 amino acids. CDR3 nucleotide sequence: TGCGCCAGCAGTCAATCGGGGGAAAATCAGCCCCAGCATTTT. It is translated as CASSQSGENQPQHF.

This clone was observed many times. The chain uses TRBV29-1 and TRBJ1-1, with TRBD1 as a possible D gene (5 bases). Germline V CDR1 and CDR2: SQVTM, ANQGSEA. The germline V and J ends were trimmed by 5 bases and 0 bases, with 10 bases remaining between them. CDR3 length equals 13 residues. CDR3 DNA: TGCAGCGTTCGGCGACAGCTGAACACTGAAGCTTTCTTT. Its translation: CSVRRQLNTEAFF.

This chain uses TRBV11-3 with TRBJ1-1; D gene unclear. Looked up from germline, CDR1 is SGHNT and CDR2 is YENEEA. The CDR3 runs to 16 residues. Trimming removed 1 base at V and 0 bases at J, with 12 bases between. The DNA of the CDR3 is TGTGCCAGCAGCTTAGGGCAGACAATGGTGAACACTGAAGCTTTCTTT. Translation gives CASSLGQTMVNTEAFF.

Only a few counts were recorded for this clone. V usage is TRBV5-1 and J usage is TRBJ2-3; possibly TRBD1 or TRBD2 for D (5 bases each). CDR3 size: 14 residues. Per germline, CDR1 SGHRS and CDR2 YFSETQ. Trimming took off 1 base at V and 3 bases at J, with 9 bases between the two ends. DNA for the CDR3: TGCGCCAGCAGCTTGATGGGGGAAACAGATACGCAGTATTTT. Translated, it gives CASSLMGETDTQYF.

The chain couples TRBV30 to TRBJ2-2; possible D gene TRBD2, 7 bases. Trimming took 0 bases from V and 4 from J, leaving 9 bases between them. Per germline, CDR1 GTSNPN and CDR2 SVGIG (reference sequence). CDR3 length: 14 amino acids. CDR3 amino acids: CAWSVGGRTGELFF. The CDR3 DNA is TGTGCCTGGAGTGTCGGGGGGCGCACCGGGGAGCTGTTTTTT.

This clone was recorded only once. The chain employs TRBV29-1 and TRBJ1-5; no clear D. The germline gives CDR1 SQVTM, CDR2 ANQGSEA. Trimming shortened V by 3 bases and J by 6 bases, and 15 bases separated the two germline ends. The CDR3 sequence is 14 residues long. CDR3 in DNA: TGCAGCGTTGAGGGGAGTGGAGGAGGTCAGCCCCAGCATTTT. Residues: CSVEGSGGGQPQHF. Together with reference TRBV29-1 and TRBJ1-5, the CDR3 gives the full variable domain: SAVISQKPSRDICQRGTSLTIQCQVDSQVTMMFWYRQQPGQSLTLIATANQGSEATYESGFVIDKFPISRPNLTFSTLTVSNMSPEDSSIYLCSVEGSGGGQPQHFGDGTRLSIL.

In this sample, this clone turned up a few times. The V call is TRBV5-1, the J call TRBJ2-6; D might be TRBD1 (6 bases). Germline CDR1 and CDR2: SGHRS and YFSETQ. V lost 5 bases and J lost 2, with 14 bases in between. The CDR3 contains 16 residues. The CDR3 DNA is TGCGCCAGCAGTTCCGAACAGGGAGCTGGGGCCAACGTCCTGACTTTC. Translating gives CASSSEQGAGANVLTF.

The genes are TRBV30 and TRBJ2-3; perhaps TRBD2 as D (6 bases). Trimming shortened V by 5 bases and J by 4 bases, and 22 bases separated the two germline ends. This CDR3 has 16 residues. Germline CDR1 is GTSNPN and CDR2 is SVGIG (reference sequence). In DNA form, the CDR3 reads TGTGCCTGGGCTCTGGGGGGAGGAAGAATAGCAGATACGCAGTATTTT. It specifies CAWALGGGRIADTQYF.

This clone was counted between two and nine times. V usage is TRBV9 and J usage is TRBJ1-5; D not certain. CDR1 is SGDLS, CDR2 YYNGEE, per germline. V lost 2 bases, J lost 4 bases, and 7 bases lay in between. The CDR3 covers 13 residues. Here the CDR3 reads CASSVRTNQPQHF. CDR3 sequence (DNA): TGTGCCAGCAGCGTGAGGACGAATCAGCCCCAGCATTTT.

The rearrangement links TRBV27 to TRBJ1-5, with TRBD1 matching over 8 bases. CDR1 is MNHEY, CDR2 SMNVEV, per germline (reference sequence). After removal of 5 bases from V and 7 bases from J, the junction contained 7 bases not matched to a gene. The CDR3 is 14 amino acids. The CDR3 nucleotides are TGTGCCAGCAGTCCCGACAGGGGAAACCAGCCCCAGCATTTT. It translates to CASSPDRGNQPQHF.

This clone came up a few times. V and J are TRBV5-6 and TRBJ2-5; D is perhaps TRBD1 or TRBD2 (6 bases each). Trimming pared 4 bases from V and 2 bases from J, leaving 21 bases between. Looked up from germline, CDR1 is SGHDT and CDR2 is YYEEEE. This CDR3 comprises 17 residues. The CDR3 reads CASSRRRGADRQETQYF. As DNA, the CDR3 is TGTGCCAGCAGCCGCAGGAGGGGGGCTGACCGACAAGAGACCCAGTACTTC.

This sequence joins TRBV7-8 and TRBJ1-4, with TRBD1 matching 9 bases. The CDR3 contains 13 residues. CDR1 is SGHVS and CDR2 is FQNEAQ in the germline V gene. Trimming took 3 bases from V and 12 from J; bases not matched to a gene: 5. The CDR3 DNA is TGTGCCAGCAGCTTTGACAGGGGGGGAGAACTGTTTTTT. Translating it yields CASSFDRGGELFF.

The chain uses TRBV4-3 and TRBJ1-2, with 7 nucleotides matching TRBD1. V shed 1 base and J 6 bases; nucleotides not matched to a gene: 11. Germline loops: CDR1 LGHNA, CDR2 YSLEER. The CDR3 is 16 amino acids. The CDR3 loop is CASSQARRTGWNGYTF. The CDR3, as DNA: TGCGCCAGCAGCCAAGCCAGGAGGACAGGTTGGAATGGCTACACCTTC.

The V and J genes are TRBV2 and TRBJ2-7; no firm D call. CDR3 length: 11 residues. In germline, CDR1 is SNHLY, CDR2 FYNNEI. Trimming shortened V by 3 bases and J by 12 bases, and 12 bases separated the two germline ends. This CDR3 reads CASSDRPLLYF. CDR3 sequence (DNA): TGTGCCAGCAGTGATAGACCCCTCCTGTACTTC.

This sequence joins TRBV4-1 and TRBJ2-5, with 7 bases that match TRBD1. Germline CDR1 MGHRA, CDR2 YSYEKL. The CDR3 length is 13 residues. V lost 6 bases to trimming and J lost 3 bases; unmatched junction nucleotides: 4. CDR3 nucleotide sequence: TGCGCCAGCAGGCAGACAGGGAAAGAGACCCAGTACTTC. Protein sequence: CASRQTGKETQYF.

The chain combines TRBV30 with TRBJ1-4; D might be TRBD1 (5 bases). The CDR3 has 13 amino acids. The V end was cut by 2 bases, the J end by 6 bases, with 10 bases between. CDR1 is GTSNPN and CDR2 is SVGIG in the germline V gene (reference sequence). The CDR3 DNA reads as TGTGCCTGGAGTTGGCCAGGGTATGAAAAACTGTTTTTT. Translated, it gives CAWSWPGYEKLFF.

This clone was recorded a few times. Compared with germline, one end of the junction differs, possibly owing to a read error. The chain carries TRBV29-1 and TRBJ2-6, with D perhaps given as TRBD1 or TRBD2 (5 bases each). Germline V gene lookup returns CDR1 SQVTM and CDR2 ANQGSEA. The CDR3 is made up of 13 amino acids. CDR3 sequence reads: CSVVGAGANVLTF. The CDR3 DNA is TGCAGTGTTGTGGGGGCTGGGGCCAACGTCCTGACTTTC.

The chain uses TRBV5-1 and TRBJ1-3; no reliable D call. CDR1 is SGHRS, CDR2 YFSETQ, per germline. The CDR3 has 15 residues. V dropped 4 bases and J dropped 2 bases, with 13 bases sitting between them. DNA of the CDR3: TGCGCCAGCAGCCCCTCAAACCGAGCTGGAAACACCATATATTTT. Encoded protein: CASSPSNRAGNTIYF.

The count of this clone is one. The chain recombines TRBV10-3 with TRBJ1-6; D gene unclear. V was clipped by 6 bases and J by 5 bases, with 2 bases between them. Per the germline V gene, CDR1 is ENHRY and CDR2 is SYGVKD. The CDR3 covers 11 residues. CDR3: CAISNNSPLHF. The CDR3 DNA sequence: TGTGCCATCAGCAATAATTCACCCCTCCACTTT.

V usage is TRBV19 and J usage is TRBJ1-2, with D possibly being TRBD1 (6 bases). The CDR3 has 15 residues. With 5 bases removed from V and 4 bases from J, the gap between germline ends came to 17 bases. Per germline, CDR1 LNHDA and CDR2 SQIVND (reference sequence). The CDR3 DNA sequence: TGTGCCAGTAGTCCCCGATTACAGGGTTCCTATGGCTACACCTTC. It is translated as CASSPRLQGSYGYTF.

The chain has TRBV30 and TRBJ1-6; 8 nucleotides align to TRBD1. The CDR3 runs 13 residues. The V segment lost 4 bases and the J segment 10 bases; nucleotides outside the gene matches: 6. From germline, CDR1 is GTSNPN and CDR2 SVGIG (reference sequence). CDR3 protein: CAWKVSGGSPLHF. As DNA, the CDR3 is TGTGCCTGGAAGGTGTCAGGGGGCTCACCCCTCCACTTT.

This chain links TRBV30 with TRBJ1-1, with no clear D. V lost 6 bases and J lost 8, with 19 bases in between. Per germline, CDR1 GTSNPN and CDR2 SVGIG (reference sequence). The CDR3 has 13 amino acids. The CDR3 reads CACKRLNAVEAFF. CDR3 in DNA: TGTGCCTGCAAAAGGCTCAACGCCGTCGAAGCTTTCTTT.

The chain uses TRBV5-1 and TRBJ1-6; TRBD1 matches at 9 bases. Germline lookup yields CDR1 SGHRS and CDR2 YFSETQ. The CDR3 consists of 16 residues. J was trimmed by 4 bases and V by 0 bases; bases with no gene match: 2. CDR3 loop: CASSLADRGYNSPLHF. The CDR3 nucleotides are TGCGCCAGCAGCTTGGCCGACAGGGGGTATAATTCACCCCTCCACTTT.

This chain connects TRBV30 to TRBJ2-3; tentatively, D is TRBD2 (5 bases). Trimming removed 2 bases from V and 3 bases from J, with 9 bases in between. This CDR3 region has 13 residues. Germline values: CDR1 GTSNPN, CDR2 SVGIG (reference sequence). CDR3 sequence (DNA): TGTGCCTGGAGTTCGGGCGGGACAGATACGCAGTATTTT. It codes for CAWSSGGTDTQYF.